Following are 15 T cell receptor beta chains from one sample sequenced in a study of breast tumors, draining lymph nodes, adjacent tissues. TCRdb reprocessed the multiplex PCR reads with MiXCR, giving one entry per CDR3 protein. The sample shows approximately 230,000 distinct CDR3 sequences, under 35% of them seen only once. Breast cancer patients provided tissue from their axillary draining lymph nodes. What was sequenced was axillary lymph node tissue. All receptors derive from a female donor with breast cancer. Some clones in this sample may be carry-over from other donors' samples.

This clonotype was counted at least ten times. The chain carries TRBV20-1 and TRBJ2-3; 7 nucleotides match TRBD1. From germline, CDR1 is DFQATT and CDR2 SNEGSKA (reference sequence). Trimming at V came to 4 bases and at J to 3 bases, leaving 13 bases not matched to a gene. The CDR3 is 16 amino acids. This chain's CDR3 is CSATLHTGQMTDTQYF. As DNA, the CDR3 is TGCAGTGCTACCTTACATACGGGACAGATGACAGATACGCAGTATTTT.

This clonotype occurred a few times. With a much larger clone just one base away, this may be a read error. Here the CDR3 omits its conserved ending phenylalanine or tryptophan, so a read error is the likely source. The rearrangement uses TRBV7-9 and TRBJ2-1; D is possibly TRBD2 (6 bases). The V end was cut by 3 bases, the J end by 4 bases, with 10 bases between. CDR1 is SEHNR and CDR2 is FQNEAQ in the germline V gene (reference sequence). This CDR3 region has 14 residues. The chain's CDR3 is CASSFRLGYNEQFL. The CDR3 DNA is TGTGCCAGCAGCTTTAGACTAGGGTACAATGAGCAGTTCCTC.

J is TRBJ2-7 and V is TRBV28; TRBD1 matches at 7 bases. The germline V gene has CDR1 MDHEN and CDR2 SYDVKM. The J segment lost 2 bases and the V segment lost 4 bases, leaving 8 bases of the junction unmatched. This CDR3 contains 15 residues. This CDR3 is CASSSRVTGAYEQYF. CDR3 bases: TGTGCCAGCAGTTCCCGAGTCACAGGGGCCTACGAGCAGTACTTC.

This clonotype was counted ten times or more. V usage is TRBV6-6 and J usage is TRBJ2-1; TRBD2 agrees at 12 bases. The CDR3 contains 15 residues. Trimming cost V 6 bases and J 10 bases; bases outside gene matches: 10. Germline lookup yields CDR1 MNHNY and CDR2 SVGAGI (reference sequence). The CDR3 bases are TGTGCCAGCAGGTCTAGCGGGGGGGCATCGGAGGAGCAGTTCTTC. Protein product: CASRSSGGASEEQFF.

In this sample, this clonotype turned up many times. This sequence joins TRBV12-3 or TRBV12-4 and TRBJ2-7; unclear D gene. V lost 6 bases and J lost 4, with 7 bases in between. The CDR3 extends over 11 amino acids. The CDR3 DNA reads as TGTGCCAGCAGGTATAGATACGAGCAGTACTTC. Protein sequence: CASRYRYEQYF.

This clonotype was counted ten times or more. The chain is built from TRBV2 and TRBJ2-1; 8 nucleotides match TRBD2. Trimming at V came to 8 bases and at J to 8 bases, leaving 17 bases not matched to a gene. The CDR3 extends over 16 amino acids. Germline V lookup: CDR1 SNHLY, CDR2 FYNNEI. The CDR3 spells CASWQEGRTSSHEQFF. Here the CDR3 DNA reads TGTGCCAGCTGGCAGGAAGGGCGGACTAGCAGCCATGAGCAGTTCTTC.

On this clonotype: The CDR3 does not end in the conserved phenylalanine or tryptophan, so this is likely a read error. The limits of the CDR3 on the DNA are not certain, so only TCRdb's listed CDR3 is given. The chain is built from TRBV7-3 and TRBJ2-5; TRBD2 is taken as the D call from the table, unchecked against the DNA. Germline V lookup: CDR1 SGHTA, CDR2 FQGTGA. The CDR3 has 8 residues if both end residues are counted. This CDR3 reads CASSPKTS.

This clonotype was counted ten times or more. The gene calls are TRBV12-3 or TRBV12-4 and TRBJ1-2; D not certain. The V end lost 2 bases, the J end lost 4 bases, and 5 bases lay between the germline ends. This CDR3 comprises 12 residues. CDR3 in amino acids: CASSLQAYGYTF. The CDR3 bases are TGTGCCAGCAGTTTACAGGCCTATGGCTACACCTTC.

This clonotype was recorded many times. CDR3 region: CASSIDPWNEQFF. The CDR3 DNA sequence: TGTGCCAGTAGTATTGACCCATGGAATGAGCAGTTCTTC. The rearrangement uses TRBV19 and TRBJ2-1, with D unresolved. This CDR3 has 13 amino acids. The ends were cut back, 3 bases at V and 7 bases at J, with 10 bases in the middle. The V gene's germline CDR1 is LNHDA and CDR2 SQIVND (reference sequence).

Of note for this clonotype: Just one base apart from a much larger clone, this may be a read error. The V call is TRBV20-1, the J call TRBJ2-7; TRBD2 matches at 7 bases. V lost 0 bases and J lost 2; bases outside the gene matches: 7. This CDR3 comprises 15 residues. Germline CDR1 is DFQATT and CDR2 is SNEGSKA (reference sequence). The CDR3 here is CSARDPAGRTYEQYF. The DNA of the CDR3 is TGCAGTGCTAGAGATCCAGCGGGAAGGACCTACGAGCAGTACTTC.

This clonotype was detected ten times or more. The V gene is TRBV7-9, the J gene TRBJ1-2, with D tentatively TRBD1 (5 bases). The ends were cut back, 1 base at V and 7 bases at J, with 13 bases in the middle. Germline CDR1 and CDR2: SEHNR and FQNEAQ (reference sequence). CDR3 length: 14 residues. The CDR3 spells CASSLVTRGVGYTF. CDR3 sequence (DNA): TGTGCCAGCAGCTTAGTTACCCGAGGGGTTGGCTACACCTTC.

Only a few counts were recorded for this clonotype. A read error is possible here, since a much larger clone lies one base away. This chain connects TRBV7-2 to TRBJ2-5; a weak D match, TRBD1 (6 bases). This CDR3 contains 15 residues. Germline values: CDR1 SGHTA, CDR2 FQGNSA. DNA of the CDR3: TGTGCCAGCAGCGTCCTCCCTCAGGGGTGGGAGACCCAGCACTTC. It translates to CASSVLPQGWETQHF.

The rearrangement joins TRBV2 to TRBJ1-2; no definite D call. The CDR3 is made up of 14 amino acids. The germline V gene encodes CDR1 SNHLY and CDR2 FYNNEI. V lost 3 bases and J lost 2, with 10 bases in between. The CDR3 DNA follows: TGTGCCAGCAGTGAGCGTCACACAAACTATGGCTACACCTTC. Amino acid sequence: CASSERHTNYGYTF. Using reference TRBV2 and TRBJ1-2 for the parts outside the CDR3, the full variable domain is EPEVTQTPSHQVTQMGQEVILRCVPISNHLYFYWYRQILGQKVEFLVSFYNNEISEKSEIFDDQFSVERPDGSNFTLKIRSTKLEDSAMYFCASSERHTNYGYTFGSGTRLTVV.

This clonotype was detected once. The V call is TRBV6-1, the J call TRBJ1-4; tentative D call: TRBD1 (6 bases). Germline CDR1 reads MNHNS; CDR2 reads SASEGT. The germline V and J ends were trimmed by 6 bases and 8 bases, with 19 bases remaining between them. The CDR3 runs to 15 residues. CDR3 in amino acids: CASSGYGGGREKLFF. The DNA for the CDR3 is TGTGCCAGCAGCGGTTACGGCGGGGGGCGGGAAAAACTGTTTTTT.

The CDR3 sequence is CASSWTGLNEQFF. CDR3 DNA sequence: TGTGCCAGCAGTTGGACAGGGCTTAATGAGCAGTTCTTC. The V gene is TRBV6-2 or TRBV6-3, the J gene TRBJ2-1, with 8 nucleotides matching TRBD1. The CDR3 length is 13 residues. Germline V gene data show CDR1 as MNHEY and CDR2 as SVGEGT. V lost 4 bases to trimming and J lost 7 bases; unmatched junction nucleotides: 3.